This is a list of T cell receptor beta chains from one sample in a study of blood T cell repertoires in COVID-19. Data came from immunoSEQ multiplex PCR; TCRdb stores just in-frame clones and leaves some out. The repertoire consists of about 210,000 clones, with roughly 86% occurring once and the leading ten covering 7.6%. The sequenced material came from peripheral blood. All receptors come from a woman aged 45-60 years with active or convalescent COVID-19. CDR3s include the opening cysteine and the closing phenylalanine or tryptophan. D genes are given only for firm matches. Some rows mark clone size as missing; the rest say once, few, many or name a class of expanded clone.

d_call,clone_size,v_call,j_call,cdr3_nt,cdr3_aa
TRBD1,few,TRBV18,TRBJ1-5,TGTGCCAGCTCACCGACAGGGGATAATCAGCCCCAGCATTTT,CASSPTGDNQPQHF
TRBD1,once,TRBV11-3,TRBJ2-2,TGTGCCAGCAGCTTTCGACAGGGGATCTCCGGGGAGCTGTTTTTT,CASSFRQGISGELFF
TRBD2,once,TRBV20-1,TRBJ2-2,TGCAGTGCTAGTTCCCCGACTAGCGGGGCTACCACCGGGGAGCTGTTTTTT,CSASSPTSGATTGELFF
TRBD1,NA,TRBV5-1,TRBJ2-2,TGCGCCAGCAGCTTGGCCGCGGGGACAGGGAGGAAGACCGGGGAGCTGTTTTTT,CASSLAAGTGRKTGELFF
TRBD2,NA,TRBV10-2,TRBJ2-2,TGCGCCAGCAGGGGGACTAGAATAGCAGGGGAGCTGTTTTTT,CASRGTRIAGELFF
NA,NA,TRBV19,TRBJ2-1,TGTGCCAGTAGCCTACAGGGAAGCTCCTACAATGAGCAGTTCTTC,CASSLQGSSYNEQFF
NA,NA,TRBV6-7,TRBJ2-5,TGTGCCACGAGGGGGGGCAGGGGGCTGGAAGAGACCCAGTACTTC,CATRGGRGLEETQYF
NA,NA,TRBV29-1,TRBJ2-7,TGCAGCGTCCTCACGCGGGGTTACGAGCAGTACTTC,CSVLTRGYEQYF
NA,few,TRBV11-3,TRBJ2-1,TGTGCCAGCAGCCTTCGACAGGAAGCCTACAATGAGCAGTTCTTC,CASSLRQEAYNEQFF
NA,once,TRBV7-2,TRBJ2-5,TGTGCCAGCAGCTTAGCGAACTACCAAGAGACCCAGTACTTC,CASSLANYQETQYF
TRBD2,NA,TRBV9,TRBJ2-1,TGTGCCAGCAGCTCTGGACTAGCGGGGTTTGAGCAGTTCTTC,CASSSGLAGFEQFF
TRBD1,few,TRBV5-1,TRBJ1-1,TGCGCCAGCAGCTTGGGGACAGGGGGCACTGAAGCTTTCTTT,CASSLGTGGTEAFF
TRBD1,NA,TRBV28,TRBJ1-2,TGTGCCAGCAGTATACCGGGACAGGGGGAAAACTATGGCTACACCTTC,CASSIPGQGENYGYTF
TRBD1,NA,TRBV28,TRBJ1-5,TGTGCCAGCAGCCTGGACAGGGCGGGTCAGCCCCAGCATTTT,CASSLDRAGQPQHF
TRBD2,NA,TRBV11-3,TRBJ2-1,TGTGCCAGCAGCTTAGCCGCGGCTAGCGGGAGGAATGAGCAGTTCTTC,CASSLAAASGRNEQFF
TRBD2,NA,TRBV27,TRBJ2-1,TGTGCCAGCAGTCTATCCCGACTAGCGGGAGATGAGCAGTTCTTC,CASSLSRLAGDEQFF